This TCR beta chain was sequenced for a study of shared T cell receptors in the human thymus. Sequencing was performed with immunoSEQ multiplex PCR; in TCRdb, only in-frame clones are kept and a portion is missing. In the table there are 450,000 to 650,000 clones, about 84% of which are singletons. The CDR3 has 14 amino acids. V was clipped by 0 bases and J by 6 bases; unmatched bases: 4. Germline CDR1 SGHTA, CDR2 FQGTGA. The same specimen was also included in a second study, on human thymus T cells. That source notes: Thymus specimens were resections from corrective heart surgery.

This chain connects TRBV7-3 to TRBJ2-7; 8 bases align to TRBD2. The receptor's source is a boy in the first two years of life with a congenital heart defect. The specimen sequenced was thymocytes. CDR3 sequence: CASSLTSGTSEQYF. The CDR3 DNA is TGTGCCAGCAGCTTAACGTCCGGGACTAGCGAGCAGTACTTC.